Presented here are 10 T cell receptor beta chains from one specimen sequenced in a study of somatic mutations in cytotoxic T cells in rheumatoid arthritis. Profiling relied on immunoSEQ multiplex PCR, and the TCRdb table lists in-frame clones only, not all of them. The table records around 2,000 clones, 70% to 75% of them present only once. The sample consisted of CD8+ T cells sorted from blood, taken at a follow-up visit. These receptors all stem from a man between 65 and 80 years old with rheumatoid arthritis.

This chain links TRBV19 with TRBJ2-1; D remains unclear. The V gene lost 5 bases and the J gene lost 0 bases, with 11 bases spanning the gap. CDR3 size: 15 residues. Looked up from germline, CDR1 is LNHDA and CDR2 is SQIVND (reference sequence). The CDR3 reads CASSHTSSSYNEQFF. In DNA, the CDR3 is TGTGCCAGTAGTCATACCTCGAGCTCCTACAATGAGCAGTTCTTC.

This chain uses TRBV19 with TRBJ2-3, with TRBD2 identical over 10 bases. From germline, CDR1 is LNHDA and CDR2 SQIVND (reference sequence). After removal of 3 bases from V and 2 bases from J, the junction contained 5 bases not matched to a gene. There are 16 residues in the CDR3. CDR3 amino acids: CASSIGTSAITDTQYF. The CDR3, as DNA: TGTGCCAGTAGTATCGGGACTAGCGCGATCACAGATACGCAGTATTTT.

The V and J genes are TRBV7-8 and TRBJ2-7; 10 bases match TRBD2. The V and J ends lost 4 bases and 4 bases, in that order; junction bases with no gene match: 7. Germline V CDR1 and CDR2: SGHVS, FQNEAQ. The CDR3 is 15 amino acids. CDR3 nucleotides: TGTGCCAGCAGCTCCCCGGGACTAGCGAGGTACGAGCAGTACTTC. The encoded protein is CASSSPGLARYEQYF.

The chain uses TRBV5-4 and TRBJ2-3, with D perhaps matching TRBD2 (5 bases). This CDR3 region has 13 residues. The ends were cut back, 3 bases at V and 11 bases at J, with 16 bases in the middle. Per the germline V gene, CDR1 is SGHNT and CDR2 is YYREEE (reference sequence). The CDR3 DNA reads as TGTGCCAGCAGCTCCCGGACGGGTGAGGGGCAGTATTTT. Residues: CASSSRTGEGQYF.

The rearrangement joins TRBV2 to TRBJ2-1, with TRBD1 matching 7 bases. V shed 4 bases, J shed 7 bases, and the junction held 13 bases outside the gene matches. The CDR3 extends over 16 amino acids. Looked up from germline, CDR1 is SNHLY and CDR2 is FYNNEI. Here the CDR3 reads CASSADRSSTRNEQFF. The CDR3 bases are TGTGCCAGCAGTGCGGACAGGTCCTCCACTCGGAATGAGCAGTTCTTC.

V gene TRBV7-3 combines with J gene TRBJ1-1; 8 bases line up with TRBD1. The CDR3 runs 14 residues. CDR1 and CDR2 from the germline V gene are SGHTA and FQGTGA. Germline trimming cut 2 bases from V and 6 bases from J; bases unmatched to any gene: 5. The CDR3 here is CASSLHQGAPEAFF. The CDR3 DNA reads as TGTGCCAGCAGCTTACACCAGGGGGCCCCTGAAGCTTTCTTT.

This clone was seen a handful of times. V usage is TRBV6-1 and J usage is TRBJ1-3; the match to TRBD1 covers 10 bases. CDR3 length equals 14 residues. Losses at the gene ends were 6 bases for V and 2 bases for J; bases not matched to a gene: 1. Per germline, CDR1 MNHNS and CDR2 SASEGT. The CDR3 DNA follows: TGTGCCAGCAGGGACAGGGGGACTGGAAACACCATATATTTT. Encoded protein: CASRDRGTGNTIYF.

This clone appeared a single time. The rearrangement links TRBV2 to TRBJ1-2; D gene ambiguous. Germline CDR1 is SNHLY and CDR2 is FYNNEI. The CDR3 is 13 residues long. V lost 7 bases and J lost 3, with 12 bases in between. For the CDR3, the DNA is TGTGCCAGCACCCACCGGACGGACTATGGCTACACCTTC. This translates into CASTHRTDYGYTF. The whole variable domain, remainder taken from reference TRBV2 and TRBJ1-2, is EPEVTQTPSHQVTQMGQEVILRCVPISNHLYFYWYRQILGQKVEFLVSFYNNEISEKSEIFDDQFSVERPDGSNFTLKIRSTKLEDSAMYFCASTHRTDYGYTFGSGTRLTVV.

The chain links TRBV4-1 to TRBJ1-5; 8 bases map to TRBD1. The V and J ends lost 5 bases and 3 bases, in that order; junction bases with no gene match: 9. This CDR3 region has 16 residues. Looked up from germline, CDR1 is MGHRA and CDR2 is YSYEKL. The CDR3 DNA reads as TGCGCCAGCAGCAAAGGGCCGGGACAGGACAATCAGCCCCAGCATTTT. Translation: CASSKGPGQDNQPQHF.

The chain carries TRBV16 and TRBJ1-2, with 7 nucleotides matching TRBD1. Germline assignment: CDR1 KGHSY and CDR2 FQNENV. V gave up 2 bases and J gave up 8 bases; unmatched junction bases: 17. The CDR3 is 17 amino acids. CDR3 DNA: TGTGCCAGCAGCCAAGCCGGGACAGCTTCCCCGACGGACGGCTACACCTTC. This translates into CASSQAGTASPTDGYTF.